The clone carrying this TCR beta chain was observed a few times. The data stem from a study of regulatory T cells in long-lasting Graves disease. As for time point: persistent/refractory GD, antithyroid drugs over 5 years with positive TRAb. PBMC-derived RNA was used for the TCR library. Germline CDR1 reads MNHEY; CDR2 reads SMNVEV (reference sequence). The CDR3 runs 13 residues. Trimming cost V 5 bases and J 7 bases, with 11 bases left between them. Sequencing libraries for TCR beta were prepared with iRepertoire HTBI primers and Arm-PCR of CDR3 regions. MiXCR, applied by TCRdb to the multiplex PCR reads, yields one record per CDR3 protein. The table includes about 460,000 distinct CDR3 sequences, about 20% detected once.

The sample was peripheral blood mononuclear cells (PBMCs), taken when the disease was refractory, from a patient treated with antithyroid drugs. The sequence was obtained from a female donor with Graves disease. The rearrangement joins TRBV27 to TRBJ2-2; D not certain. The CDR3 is CASSPTWVGELFF. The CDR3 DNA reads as TGTGCCAGCAGTCCTACATGGGTCGGGGAGCTGTTTTTT.